This TCR beta chain was identified during a study of T cell changes during pregnancy in multiple sclerosis. This CDR3 contains 14 residues. Germline V gene lookup returns CDR1 MNHNY and CDR2 SVGAGI (reference sequence). The J segment lost 3 bases and the V segment lost 6 bases, leaving 6 bases of the junction unmatched. Some clones are missing from TCRdb's copy, which holds only in-frame ones; the method was immunoSEQ multiplex PCR. The sample yields some 77,000 clones, roughly 92% seen once. The input for sequencing was CD4+ T cells from peripheral blood mononuclear cells, taken before pregnancy. The J gene is TRBJ2-7, the V gene TRBV6-6, with 9 nucleotides matching TRBD1. The clonotype originates from a female donor with multiple sclerosis, enrolled in a pregnancy study. Written as DNA, the CDR3 is TGTGCCAGCAGAGCCCGGACAGGGGACTACGAGCAGTACTTC. This sequence encodes CASRARTGDYEQYF.